Shown below are 8 T cell receptor beta chains from a single sample sequenced in a study of T cell repertoires in cytomegalovirus infection. TCRdb re-called the reads with MiXCR, one entry per CDR3 protein. The table has under 95,000 distinct CDR3 sequences, 45% to 50% seen once. The antigens of these receptors remain unknown. This specimen was CD8+ T cells from cultured PBMCs, taken from culture after CMV antigen stimulation. Source of these receptors: a human donor in good health (CMV status not recorded). Some clones in this sample may be carry-over from other donors' samples.

This clonotype showed up just a few times. A read error is possible here, since a much larger clone lies one base away. The chain combines TRBV7-9 with TRBJ2-1, with no clear D. Germline assignment: CDR1 SEHNR and CDR2 FQNEAQ (reference sequence). The CDR3 sequence is 10 residues long. V was trimmed by 1 base and J by 8 bases, leaving 0 bases between them. The CDR3 region is CASSLDEQFF. The CDR3 DNA reads TGTGCCAGCAGCTTAGATGAGCAGTTCTTC.

The genes are TRBV7-3 and TRBJ2-3; D gene ambiguous. The ends were cut back, 3 bases at V and 4 bases at J, with 8 bases in the middle. The length of the CDR3 is 13 residues. Looked up from germline, CDR1 is SGHTA and CDR2 is FQGTGA. CDR3 nucleotides: TGTGCCAGCAGCTTGGTCACGGCAGATACGCAGTATTTT. Residues: CASSLVTADTQYF.

The chain uses TRBV7-2 and TRBJ2-1; D perhaps matches TRBD1 (6 bases). The CDR3 totals 15 residues. Trimming cost V 7 bases and J 7 bases, with 20 bases left between them. Germline lookup yields CDR1 SGHTA and CDR2 FQGNSA. The CDR3 is CASTPPNRVGNEQFF. The CDR3 DNA is TGTGCCAGCACCCCCCCGAACAGGGTAGGAAATGAGCAGTTCTTC.

The V call is TRBV19, the J call TRBJ2-7, with D maybe TRBD2 (5 bases). Germline CDR1 is LNHDA and CDR2 is SQIVND (reference sequence). Trimming cost V 4 bases and J 2 bases, with 15 bases left between them. CDR3 length: 15 residues. CDR3 residues: CASSNEGADPYEQYF. As DNA, the CDR3 is TGTGCCAGTAGTAATGAGGGCGCTGACCCCTACGAGCAGTACTTC.

This chain links TRBV10-3 with TRBJ2-2; D may be TRBD2 (5 bases). CDR1 and CDR2 (germline): ENHRY, SYGVKD. The CDR3 consists of 16 residues. V dropped 0 bases and J dropped 8 bases, with 16 bases sitting between them. The CDR3 DNA reads TGTGCCATCAGTGAGTCAATCGACGGGGAGAGAGGGGAGCTGTTTTTT. Translated: CAISESIDGERGELFF.

This chain joins TRBV27 and TRBJ2-7; 7 bases map to TRBD2. Losses at the gene ends were 0 bases for V and 4 bases for J; bases not matched to a gene: 6. CDR1 is MNHEY and CDR2 is SMNVEV in the germline V gene (reference sequence). CDR3 length equals 15 residues. CDR3 coding DNA: TGTGCCAGCAGTTTATCGGGCGGGAGAGGGTACGAGCAGTACTTC. This sequence encodes CASSLSGGRGYEQYF.

The genes are TRBV12-3 or TRBV12-4 and TRBJ1-1; 8 positions match TRBD1. The ends lost 2 bases at V and 8 bases at J; junction bases unmatched: 4. This CDR3 is built from 13 residues. The CDR3 loop is CASSLRQGWEAFF. For the CDR3, the DNA is TGTGCCAGCAGTTTACGACAGGGGTGGGAAGCTTTCTTT.

This clonotype was seen only once. The rearrangement uses TRBV5-6 and TRBJ2-7; D is uncertain. Deletions cut 0 bases from V and 0 bases from J, with 7 bases between. Germline values: CDR1 SGHDT, CDR2 YYEEEE. CDR3 length: 14 amino acids. Written as DNA, the CDR3 is TGTGCCAGCAGCTTGGCAGAGATCTCCTACGAGCAGTACTTC. Its protein product is CASSLAEISYEQYF.